The 8 T cell receptor beta chains listed next were all sequenced from one sample in a study of T-cell memory formation after mild COVID-19. MiXCR, run by TCRdb on the 5' RACE reads, gives a single entry per CDR3 protein. The profile shows 250,000 to 400,000 distinct CDR3 sequences, roughly an eighth of them singletons. Input material: PBMCs or a T cell subset sorted from them (not recorded which). The receptors were sampled from a man younger than 35 who had mild COVID-19 (a few samples of this study predate the infection). Cell type and time point are not known.

This clonotype came up many times. The chain combines TRBV6-5 with TRBJ1-2, with 10 bases matching TRBD1. The CDR3 totals 11 residues. The ends lost 11 bases at V and 4 bases at J; junction bases unmatched: 1. Germline assignment: CDR1 MNHEY and CDR2 SVGAGI. CDR3 region: CAGTGVYGYTF. CDR3 coding DNA: TGTGCCGGGACAGGGGTCTATGGCTACACCTTC.

The V call is TRBV4-1, the J call TRBJ1-2, with D unresolved. V dropped 4 bases and J dropped 1 base, with 13 bases sitting between them. The germline V gene encodes CDR1 MGHRA and CDR2 YSYEKL. The CDR3 is 15 amino acids. The DNA for the CDR3 is TGCGCCAGCAGCCCGAGGACCGAAATTAACTATGGCTACACCTTC. Amino acids: CASSPRTEINYGYTF.

This clonotype is a singleton in its sample. The V gene is TRBV4-3, the J gene TRBJ2-1; a possible D gene is TRBD2 (6 bases). Germline V lookup: CDR1 LGHNA, CDR2 YSLEER. The CDR3 runs 16 residues. V was shortened by 5 bases and J by 1 base, with 15 bases between the two germline ends. The CDR3 region has the DNA TGCGCCAGCAGCGCATTGACCCGGGGGTCCTACAATGAGCAGTTCTTC. As protein: CASSALTRGSYNEQFF.

This clonotype has only a few counts. The chain has TRBV7-6 and TRBJ2-7, with D unresolved. Trimming stripped 5 bases from V and 3 bases from J, with 11 bases between. CDR1 and CDR2 (germline): SGHVS, FNYEAQ. CDR3 length: 13 amino acids. DNA of the CDR3: TGTGCCAGCAGCCCAAACGGGTTCTACGAGCAGTACTTC. Protein sequence: CASSPNGFYEQYF.

The chain has TRBV6-2 or TRBV6-3 and TRBJ2-7, with 11 bases lining up with TRBD1. CDR1 and CDR2 from the germline V gene are MNHEY and SVGEGT. This CDR3 is 15 amino acids long. Trimming removed 5 bases from V and 4 bases from J; junction bases left unmatched: 7. The CDR3 coding sequence is TGTGCCAGCAGTCACCCGGGACAGGGGGTTTACGAGCAGTACTTC. Translating it yields CASSHPGQGVYEQYF.

This clonotype was seen more than once but under ten times. This chain uses TRBV7-9 with TRBJ1-2; the D gene is possibly TRBD1 (5 bases). The CDR3 has 12 amino acids. CDR1 is SEHNR, CDR2 FQNEAQ, per germline (reference sequence). Trimming pared 1 base from V and 8 bases from J, leaving 8 bases between. This CDR3 is CASSLEGEGYTF. CDR3 coding DNA: TGTGCCAGCAGCTTAGAAGGGGAGGGCTACACCTTC.

This chain uses TRBV7-9 with TRBJ2-7; 8 bases align to TRBD1. J lost 2 bases, V lost 1 base, and 4 bases had no gene match. CDR3 length: 15 residues. CDR1 and CDR2 from the germline V gene are SEHNR and FQNEAQ (reference sequence). CDR3 sequence reads: CASSLEAGGTYEQYF. CDR3 nucleotide sequence: TGTGCCAGCAGCTTAGAGGCAGGGGGCACCTACGAGCAGTACTTC.

The chain couples TRBV6-1 to TRBJ2-7; TRBD2 matches at 13 bases. Per the germline V gene, CDR1 is MNHNS and CDR2 is SASEGT. The CDR3 totals 15 residues. With V trimmed by 6 bases and J by 0 bases, 2 bases remained unmatched. Here the CDR3 reads CASRRTSGGSYEQYV. In DNA form, the CDR3 reads TGTGCCAGCAGGAGGACTAGCGGGGGCTCCTACGAGCAGTACGTC.